These 21 T cell receptor beta chains share one sample of origin, sequenced in a study of vaccination and CD4 T cells after COVID-19. This sample's treatment: approximately nine-day PBMC culture with coronavirus spike peptide pools or control peptides (ViraFEST assay). The assay that was used to sequence DNA from cultured CD4+ T cells was the Oncomine TCR Beta short-read assay. One entry per CDR3 protein results from TCRdb running MiXCR on the PCR reads. The sample lists about 14,000 distinct CDR3 sequences, roughly 31% occurring once. These receptors lack a known antigen. Sequenced material: cultured CD4+ T cells from blood. The source is a human donor with COVID-19.

This clonotype occurred a few times. The gene calls are TRBV4-2 and TRBJ1-4, with D unclear. The CDR3 loop spans 14 amino acids. From germline, CDR1 is LGHNA and CDR2 YNFKEQ. V lost 0 bases, J lost 8 bases, and 10 bases lay in between. CDR3 DNA sequence: TGTGCCAGCAGCCAAGATTTCGGGAGAGAAAAACTGTTTTTT. Translated: CASSQDFGREKLFF.

This clonotype was observed once. The chain couples TRBV6-4 to TRBJ1-3; D gene ambiguous. This CDR3 region has 13 residues. Germline CDR1 and CDR2: MRHNA and SNTAGT. Trimming removed 2 bases from V and 9 bases from J, with 11 bases in between. CDR3 sequence reads: CASSDPAGGTIYF. In nucleotides, the CDR3 is TGTGCCAGCAGTGACCCTGCTGGAGGCACCATATATTTT.

This clonotype has a handful of counts. The chain uses TRBV6-2 or TRBV6-3 and TRBJ2-3; TRBD2 agrees at 14 bases. V shed 2 bases and J 4 bases; nucleotides not matched to a gene: 8. Germline V lookup: CDR1 MNHEY, CDR2 SVGEGT. CDR3 size: 18 residues. CDR3 residues: CASSYRRLAGGPSDTQYF. In DNA, the CDR3 is TGTGCCAGCAGTTACCGAAGACTAGCGGGGGGGCCGTCAGATACGCAGTATTTT.

In this sample, this clonotype turned up a few times. This chain joins TRBV7-2 and TRBJ1-5; the match to TRBD1 covers 8 bases. The trim removed 5 bases at V and 3 bases at J, leaving 6 bases unmatched. This CDR3 is built from 15 residues. The V gene's germline CDR1 is SGHTA and CDR2 FQGNSA. The CDR3 DNA reads TGTGCCAGCAGCCCGAACAGGGGGTACAATCAGCCCCAGCATTTT. Amino acid sequence: CASSPNRGYNQPQHF.

DNA for the CDR3: TGTGCCAGTAGCTTTAAACCGGGATCTAGCTCCTACAATGAGCAGTTCTTC. Its translation: CASSFKPGSSSYNEQFF. The chain is built from TRBV19 and TRBJ2-1; D is perhaps TRBD2 (5 bases). CDR3 length: 17 amino acids. CDR1 and CDR2 from the germline V gene are LNHDA and SQIVND (reference sequence). Trimming left V 6 bases short and J 0 bases short, with 18 bases between. The whole variable domain, filled in from reference TRBV19 and TRBJ2-1, reads DGGITQSPKYLFRKEGQNVTLSCEQNLNHDAMYWYRQDPGQGLRLIYYSQIVNDFQKGDIAEGYSVSREKKESFPLTVTSAQKNPTAFYLCASSFKPGSSSYNEQFFGPGTRLTVL.

This clonotype was counted between two and nine times. The chain has TRBV4-3 and TRBJ1-1; D is unclear. V lost 0 bases and J lost 4, with 9 bases in between. From germline, CDR1 is LGHNA and CDR2 YSLEER. The CDR3 contains 14 residues. CDR3 nucleotides: TGCGCCAGCAGCCAAGATCCGGGTATCACTGAAGCTTTCTTT. As protein: CASSQDPGITEAFF.

This clonotype has just a few counts. The J gene is TRBJ1-1, the V gene TRBV7-8, with D maybe TRBD1 (6 bases). This CDR3 has 16 amino acids. Germline loops: CDR1 SGHVS, CDR2 FQNEAQ. V lost 0 bases, J lost 4 bases, and 15 bases lay in between. In nucleotides, the CDR3 is TGTGCCAGCAGCTTAGCGCTGACAGGCCTAATCACTGAAGCTTTCTTT. Translation gives CASSLALTGLITEAFF. The full variable domain, with the rest looked up from reference TRBV7-8 and TRBJ1-1, is GAGVSQSPRYKVAKRGQDVALRCDPISGHVSLFWYQQALGQGPEFLTYFQNEAQLDKSGLPSDRFFAERPEGSVSTLKIQRTQQEDSAVYLCASSLALTGLITEAFFGQGTRLTVV.

A few counts support this clonotype. The chain combines TRBV19 with TRBJ1-5; no firm D call. The CDR3 length is 12 residues. Trimming removed 0 bases at V and 9 bases at J, with 6 bases between. Germline assignment: CDR1 LNHDA and CDR2 SQIVND (reference sequence). The CDR3 here is CASSIDVRPQHF. The CDR3 DNA is TGTGCCAGTAGTATAGATGTCCGGCCCCAGCATTTT.

Points on this clonotype: The germline gene is not matched at one end of the junction; a read error may be the cause. V is TRBV30 and J is TRBJ2-1; 8 bases agree with TRBD1. Germline V gene lookup returns CDR1 GTSNPN and CDR2 SVGIG (reference sequence). The CDR3 has 16 residues. The CDR3 reads CARSVATGGIYNEQFF. The CDR3 DNA sequence: TGTGCCCGGAGTGTAGCAACAGGGGGTATATACAATGAGCAGTTCTTC.

This clonotype was seen a handful of times. The V and J genes are TRBV12-3 or TRBV12-4 and TRBJ1-6; D might be TRBD1 (6 bases). The V end was cut by 2 bases, the J end by 10 bases, with 12 bases between. The CDR3 totals 14 residues. The CDR3 bases are TGTGCCAGCAGTTTAATAGGGGGAGTGTCACCCCTCCACTTT. It codes for CASSLIGGVSPLHF.

V and J are TRBV19 and TRBJ1-2; possible D gene TRBD1, 5 bases. The germline CDR1 and CDR2 sequences are LNHDA and SQIVND (reference sequence). CDR3 length: 14 residues. Between the trimmed V and J ends, which lost 5 bases and 9 bases, there was a span of 19 bases. CDR3 sequence (DNA): TGTGCCAGTAGTCAAGGACCCGGGGCTATAAGCTACACCTTC. It specifies CASSQGPGAISYTF.

This clonotype was detected a few times. This chain links TRBV5-4 with TRBJ1-2; TRBD1 agrees at 10 bases. CDR1 is SGHNT and CDR2 is YYREEE in the germline V gene (reference sequence). The ends lost 4 bases at V and 5 bases at J; junction bases unmatched: 2. The length of the CDR3 is 13 residues. CDR3 in amino acids: CASSQGQGYGYTF. The CDR3 coding sequence is TGTGCCAGCAGCCAGGGACAGGGGTATGGCTACACCTTC.

This clonotype has a handful of counts. The chain couples TRBV19 to TRBJ1-5; no firm D call. The V gene's germline CDR1 is LNHDA and CDR2 SQIVND (reference sequence). Trimming stripped 4 bases from V and 0 bases from J, with 7 bases between. The CDR3 extends over 14 amino acids. The CDR3: CASSREDSNQPQHF. CDR3 in DNA: TGTGCCAGTAGTAGGGAAGATAGCAATCAGCCCCAGCATTTT.

By its share, this clonotype is medium-sized (0.01 to 0.1%). The V gene is TRBV28, the J gene TRBJ1-6; D gene ambiguous. The germline V gene has CDR1 MDHEN and CDR2 SYDVKM. V lost 4 bases and J lost 11, with 18 bases in between. The CDR3 is 15 amino acids. The CDR3 nucleotides read TGTGCCAGCAGTTCCCCGGGCCCAGTAGGGACACCCCTCCACTTT. Translating gives CASSSPGPVGTPLHF.

The CDR3 DNA follows: TGTGCCAGTCGAACAGTAAGGGGGATGACGAGGACCACTGAAGCTTTCTTT. Translating it yields CASRTVRGMTRTTEAFF. The gene calls are TRBV19 and TRBJ1-1; perhaps TRBD1 as D (6 bases). Germline CDR1 is LNHDA and CDR2 is SQIVND (reference sequence). The CDR3 spans 17 residues. Trimming took off 8 bases at V and 4 bases at J, with 26 bases between the two ends.

The rearrangement joins TRBV6-1 to TRBJ2-7; D is perhaps TRBD2 (6 bases). From germline, CDR1 is MNHNS and CDR2 SASEGT. The CDR3 is 15 amino acids. V lost 5 bases to trimming and J lost 0 bases, with 14 bases between them. CDR3 bases: TGTGCCAGCAGTCCCCCGGACGGGAGCTCCTACGAGCAGTACTTC. Its protein product is CASSPPDGSSYEQYF.

The J gene is TRBJ1-1, the V gene TRBV15, with D possibly TRBD1 on 5 matching bases. The CDR3 runs 14 residues. Germline V gives CDR1 LNHNV, CDR2 YYDKDF (reference sequence). V was pared by 3 bases and J by 4 bases, with 12 bases between. The CDR3 is CATSSQGFSTEAFF. The CDR3 DNA reads as TGTGCCACCAGCAGTCAGGGCTTCAGCACTGAAGCTTTCTTT.

This clonotype occurred a few times. This chain uses TRBV6-1 with TRBJ1-6; possible D gene TRBD1, 6 bases. Germline CDR1 is MNHNS and CDR2 is SASEGT. Between the trimmed V and J ends, which lost 6 bases and 10 bases, there was a span of 16 bases. The CDR3 has 14 residues. The CDR3 nucleotides read TGTGCCAGCAGGAGTAAAGGGGGAGGATCACCCCTCCACTTT. Translated: CASRSKGGGSPLHF.

The V call is TRBV15, the J call TRBJ1-2; D might be TRBD1 (5 bases). The germline V gene encodes CDR1 LNHNV and CDR2 YYDKDF (reference sequence). The CDR3 length is 13 residues. The V end lost 4 bases, the J end lost 8 bases, and 14 bases lay between the germline ends. The CDR3 reads CATSTAGTRGYTF. For the CDR3, the DNA is TGTGCCACCAGCACCGCTGGGACTCGCGGCTACACCTTC.

There are a few counts of this clonotype. This chain joins TRBV7-6 and TRBJ1-3; 8 bases match TRBD1. The junction had 4 bases not matched to a gene; V was cut back by 2 bases and J by 1 base. Germline CDR1 is SGHVS and CDR2 is FNYEAQ. The CDR3 spans 16 residues. CDR3 loop: CASSLYQGASGNTIYF. CDR3 coding DNA: TGTGCCAGCAGCTTATATCAGGGGGCATCTGGAAACACCATATATTTT.

This clonotype has only a few counts. The genes are TRBV11-3 and TRBJ1-1; TRBD1 matches 8 bases. This CDR3 spans 14 amino acids. Trimming at V came to 2 bases and at J to 1 base, leaving 0 bases not matched to a gene. The germline V gene encodes CDR1 SGHNT and CDR2 YENEEA. CDR3 coding DNA: TGTGCCAGCAGCTTACAGGGGGCGAACACTGAAGCTTTCTTT. Its protein is CASSLQGANTEAFF.